Reported below is one TCR beta chain. This record belongs to a study of blood T cell repertoires in COVID-19. Study at large: The United States, Italy and Spain supplied acute and convalescent COVID-19 samples.

V shed 1 base and J shed 4 bases, with 17 bases lying between them. Per the germline V gene, CDR1 is SGHNT and CDR2 is YENEEA. This CDR3 is built from 17 residues. The method was immunoSEQ multiplex PCR; TCRdb's version includes in-frame clones alone and lacks a portion of them. The sample holds tens of thousands of clones; roughly nine tenths are singletons and the top ten take over 3%. The sequence came from a human donor in a cohort sampled during active COVID-19. Sequences were obtained from peripheral blood. The genes are TRBV11-3 and TRBJ2-1; weak D call: TRBD2 (5 bases). The DNA of the CDR3 is TGTGCCAGCAGCTTAGCCCGGGATGTCGGCGGGTACAATGAGCAGTTCTTC. It yields the protein CASSLARDVGGYNEQFF.